The clone carrying this T cell receptor (beta chain) appeared many times. The antigen remains undetermined. The entry originates in a study of molecular identifiers for immune sequencing clone quantification. Whole-study context: Four of five RNA aliquots from around 18,000 or 91,000 naive CD8 T cells were sequenced.

TCRdb used MiXCR to reprocess the PCR reads, holding one entry per CDR3 protein. The sample consists of some 40,000 distinct CDR3 sequences, around a sixth of them appearing once. General observations from the study: It was shown that clones above 20 RNA copies held over 97% of effector molecules, but under 1% in naive cells. Reportedly, one cell's Jurkat TCR RNA was detected within 1,200,000 naive CD8 cells.

The CD8+CD4-CCR7+CD45RA+ phenotype defined the sorted naive CD8 T cells. Germline V lookup: CDR1 MNHEY, CDR2 SVGEGT. CDR3 length equals 14 residues. V dropped 6 bases and J dropped 5 bases, with 13 bases sitting between them. This clonotype was sampled from a human donor in good health. Some libraries in this study had Jurkat cell RNA spiked in. The chain joins TRBV6-2 or TRBV6-3 to TRBJ2-2, with D unclear. Material: naive CD8+ T cells from blood, with Jurkat cell RNA spiked in. Subset given: FACS-sorted CD8+CD4-CCR7+CD45RA+ naive T cells. CDR3 in DNA: TGTGCCAGCAGCCTACCGAGCCGAACCGGGGAGCTGTTTTTT. Translating it yields CASSLPSRTGELFF.